A selection of T cell receptor beta chains follows, all from one sample in a study of memory CD4+ T cells and cytomegalovirus serostatus. Sequenced by immunoSEQ multiplex PCR; TCRdb stores in-frame clones only, minus some. The sample has 35,000 to 55,000 clones, 76% seen once. Sequencing was done on a sample of memory CD4+ T cells from blood. These receptors originate from an adult in good health and CMV-seronegative. Both conserved end residues are part of each CDR3. Each record gives: V gene, clone size, J gene, CDR3 length, D gene, CDR3 DNA, CDR3 protein. D genes are given only for firm matches. The size field is filled for only some rows; it gives once, few, many or a size class.

v_call: TRBV28; clone_size: .; j_call: TRBJ2-1; cdr3_length: 13; d_call: .; cdr3_nt: TGTGCCAGCGAGAGGGGCACCAACAATGAGCAGTTCTTC; cdr3_aa: CASERGTNNEQFF
v_call: TRBV12-5; clone_size: .; j_call: TRBJ1-5; cdr3_length: 16; d_call: TRBD1; cdr3_nt: TGTGCTAGTGGTTTCGACAGGGTGCTTAGCAATCAGCCCCAGCATTTT; cdr3_aa: CASGFDRVLSNQPQHF
v_call: TRBV5-8; clone_size: .; j_call: TRBJ1-3; cdr3_length: 13; d_call: TRBD1; cdr3_nt: TGTGCCAGCAGCTTGGACAGGGGATACACCATATATTTT; cdr3_aa: CASSLDRGYTIYF
v_call: TRBV5-1; clone_size: .; j_call: TRBJ1-4; cdr3_length: 16; d_call: .; cdr3_nt: TGCGCCAGCAGCTTGGCCCCCCCAGGGGTAAACGAAAAACTGTTTTTT; cdr3_aa: CASSLAPPGVNEKLFF
v_call: TRBV5-6; clone_size: once; j_call: TRBJ1-2; cdr3_length: 15; d_call: .; cdr3_nt: TGTGCCAGCAACCCGAGGGGGGCGCGAGACTATGGCTACACCTTC; cdr3_aa: CASNPRGARDYGYTF
v_call: TRBV19; clone_size: few; j_call: TRBJ1-5; cdr3_length: 14; d_call: .; cdr3_nt: TGTGCCAGTAGTATGTGGGACAGCAATCAGCCCCAGCATTTT; cdr3_aa: CASSMWDSNQPQHF
v_call: TRBV5-5; clone_size: .; j_call: TRBJ1-3; cdr3_length: 14; d_call: .; cdr3_nt: TGTGCCAGCAGCTTGAATGACCGTAGAAACACCATATATTTT; cdr3_aa: CASSLNDRRNTIYF
v_call: TRBV9; clone_size: .; j_call: TRBJ2-3; cdr3_length: 14; d_call: .; cdr3_nt: TGTGCCAGCAGTCGGGACACAAGCACAGATACGCAGTATTTT; cdr3_aa: CASSRDTSTDTQYF
v_call: TRBV7-6; clone_size: .; j_call: TRBJ2-1; cdr3_length: 11; d_call: .; cdr3_nt: TGTGCCAGCAGCCGTCGTTATGAGCAGTTCTTC; cdr3_aa: CASSRRYEQFF
v_call: TRBV6-5; clone_size: once; j_call: TRBJ2-7; cdr3_length: 13; d_call: .; cdr3_nt: TGTGCCAGCATGAAAGGGACGGACTACGAGCAGTACTTC; cdr3_aa: CASMKGTDYEQYF
v_call: TRBV5-1; clone_size: .; j_call: TRBJ2-7; cdr3_length: 14; d_call: TRBD1; cdr3_nt: TGCGCCAGCAGCTCAGGACAGGGGGTTAACGAGCAGTACTTC; cdr3_aa: CASSSGQGVNEQYF
v_call: TRBV9; clone_size: once; j_call: TRBJ2-7; cdr3_length: 13; d_call: TRBD1; cdr3_nt: TGTGCCAGCAGCGCCGGGACAGACTACGAGCAGTACTTC; cdr3_aa: CASSAGTDYEQYF
v_call: TRBV2; clone_size: once; j_call: TRBJ2-3; cdr3_length: 15; d_call: TRBD2; cdr3_nt: TGTGCCAGCAGTGGGACTAGCGGGGGGGCAGATACGCAGTATTTT; cdr3_aa: CASSGTSGGADTQYF
v_call: TRBV10-2; clone_size: once; j_call: TRBJ1-1; cdr3_length: 15; d_call: .; cdr3_nt: TGCGCCAGCAGTGAGCCCCGGAACCGACACCCTGAAGCTTTCTTT; cdr3_aa: CASSEPRNRHPEAFF
v_call: TRBV11-1; clone_size: .; j_call: TRBJ1-3; cdr3_length: 16; d_call: TRBD1; cdr3_nt: TGTGCCAGCAGCTTATTTGGGACAGACACTGGAAACACCATATATTTT; cdr3_aa: CASSLFGTDTGNTIYF
v_call: TRBV5-1; clone_size: .; j_call: TRBJ2-1; cdr3_length: 14; d_call: .; cdr3_nt: TGCGCCAGCAGCTTAGCGGGTCCTGACAATGAGCAGTTCTTC; cdr3_aa: CASSLAGPDNEQFF
v_call: TRBV30; clone_size: .; j_call: TRBJ2-7; cdr3_length: 16; d_call: .; cdr3_nt: TGTGCCTGGAGGAAGACTACAGGATTGAGCTCCTACGAGCAGTACTTC; cdr3_aa: CAWRKTTGLSSYEQYF
v_call: TRBV2; clone_size: .; j_call: TRBJ1-4; cdr3_length: 14; d_call: TRBD1; cdr3_nt: TGTGCCAGCGGGTATACAGGGGCAGGAGAAAAACTGTTTTTT; cdr3_aa: CASGYTGAGEKLFF
v_call: TRBV5-1; clone_size: .; j_call: TRBJ2-4; cdr3_length: 13; d_call: TRBD1; cdr3_nt: TGCGCCAGCAGAGAAGGGACAGAAAACATTCAGTACTTC; cdr3_aa: CASREGTENIQYF
v_call: TRBV5-1; clone_size: few; j_call: TRBJ2-2; cdr3_length: 19; d_call: TRBD2; cdr3_nt: TGCGCCAGCAGCCCCGGATTGGGACTAGCGGGGGAAGGCACCGGGGAGCTGTTTTTT; cdr3_aa: CASSPGLGLAGEGTGELFF
v_call: TRBV5-1; clone_size: .; j_call: TRBJ1-1; cdr3_length: 15; d_call: TRBD1; cdr3_nt: TGCGCCAGCAGCTCTAAGACAGGGTGGACCACTGAAGCTTTCTTT; cdr3_aa: CASSSKTGWTTEAFF
v_call: TRBV6-5; clone_size: once; j_call: TRBJ2-7; cdr3_length: 14; d_call: .; cdr3_nt: TGTGCCAGCAGTTACTCTGTGGGGGCTTACGAGCAGTACTTC; cdr3_aa: CASSYSVGAYEQYF
v_call: TRBV10-3; clone_size: few; j_call: TRBJ2-6; cdr3_length: 13; d_call: .; cdr3_nt: TGTGCCATCAGCCGACAGGAGAACAACGTCCTGACTTTC; cdr3_aa: CAISRQENNVLTF
v_call: TRBV6-6; clone_size: .; j_call: TRBJ1-6; cdr3_length: 14; d_call: .; cdr3_nt: TGTGCCAGCAGTTACACACACATGGATTCACCCCTCCACTTT; cdr3_aa: CASSYTHMDSPLHF
v_call: TRBV28; clone_size: .; j_call: TRBJ2-4; cdr3_length: 13; d_call: TRBD2; cdr3_nt: TGTGCCAGCAGTTTAGGAGGGAGGGACATTCAGTACTTC; cdr3_aa: CASSLGGRDIQYF
v_call: TRBV7-9; clone_size: few; j_call: TRBJ2-1; cdr3_length: 18; d_call: TRBD2; cdr3_nt: TGTGCCAGCAGACCTAGGGGTGCGGGGGGCACGTCCTACAATGAGCAGTTCTTC; cdr3_aa: CASRPRGAGGTSYNEQFF
v_call: TRBV4-1; clone_size: .; j_call: TRBJ2-3; cdr3_length: 16; d_call: TRBD2; cdr3_nt: TGCGCCAGCAGCCAAGATCGAGCGGGGGGCCCCAATACGCAGTATTTT; cdr3_aa: CASSQDRAGGPNTQYF
v_call: TRBV2; clone_size: .; j_call: TRBJ2-7; cdr3_length: 15; d_call: .; cdr3_nt: TGTGCCAGCAGACTTAACGGGCAGGGGTTTAACGAGCAGTACTTC; cdr3_aa: CASRLNGQGFNEQYF